The subject of this entry is one T cell receptor beta chain. This sample is part of a study of blood T cell repertoires in COVID-19. Overall study context: Both acute and convalescent COVID-19 samples were obtained from the United States, Italy and Spain. PBMCs, B-cell-depleted T cells, or T cells were the source of the cDNA or gDNA that made up the material.

In the original workflow: From reference gene primer amplification, estimates of nucleated cell counts were derived. Only in-frame clones appear in the TCRdb table, and some are missing; sequencing was by immunoSEQ multiplex PCR. V, J and clone size are taken as reported in that table, and D and trimming were inferred from the DNA itself. Among 150,000 to 200,000 clones, approximately 80% were seen once, and the ten largest hold under 8.5%. Looked up from germline, CDR1 is SGHRS and CDR2 is YFSETQ. The CDR3 sequence is 17 residues long. J gave up 4 bases and V 3 bases, and 15 bases lay outside the gene matches.

The chain combines TRBV5-1 with TRBJ2-7; 8 nucleotides match TRBD2. Sequenced input: peripheral blood. This clonotype originated in a human donor in a cohort sampled during active COVID-19. CDR3 loop: CASSSRSGGSGVYEQYF. As DNA, the CDR3 is TGCGCCAGCAGCTCACGATCAGGTGGTAGCGGGGTTTACGAGCAGTACTTC. The full variable domain, its missing parts supplied by reference TRBV5-1 and TRBJ2-7, is KAGVTQTPRYLIKTRGQQVTLSCSPISGHRSVSWYQQTPGQGLQFLFEYFSETQRNKGNFPGRFSGRQFSNSRSEMNVSTLELGDSALYLCASSSRSGGSGVYEQYFGPGTRLTVT.